The 27 T cell receptor beta chains below all came from one sample that was sequenced in a study of monozygotic twins with cystic fibrosis. Using immunoSEQ multiplex PCR, the repertoire was profiled, and TCRdb retains in-frame clones only, with some absent. Of 30,000 or so clones in the sample, roughly 66% were seen once. The sample taken for sequencing was blood. The receptors were gathered from a girl aged 5 to 17 with cystic fibrosis.

The rearrangement joins TRBV6-5 to TRBJ1-5; D unresolved. This CDR3 is built from 13 residues. Trimming took 0 bases from V and 6 from J, leaving 6 bases between them. The germline CDR1 and CDR2 sequences are MNHEY and SVGAGI. The CDR3 DNA reads TGTGCCAGCAGTTACTCTCGGGGTCAGCCCCAGCATTTT. Protein: CASSYSRGQPQHF.

This clone was counted only a few times. This chain links TRBV28 with TRBJ1-2; TRBD1 matches 9 bases. CDR3 size: 15 residues. Germline CDR1 MDHEN, CDR2 SYDVKM. Germline trimming cut 5 bases from V and 7 bases from J; bases unmatched to any gene: 11. CDR3 sequence: CASSPRDREAGGYTF. The CDR3, as DNA: TGTGCCAGCAGTCCTCGGGACAGGGAGGCGGGTGGCTACACCTTC.

This sequence joins TRBV7-2 and TRBJ2-2; D is undetermined. From germline, CDR1 is SGHTA and CDR2 FQGNSA. The V gene lost 5 bases and the J gene lost 5 bases, with 9 bases spanning the gap. There are 13 residues in the CDR3. As DNA, the CDR3 is TGTGCCAGCAGCCCCCGTGGGACCGGGGAGCTGTTTTTT. Protein: CASSPRGTGELFF.

The chain uses TRBV7-9 and TRBJ2-1; D not certain. Trimming removed 4 bases from V and 0 bases from J, with 7 bases in between. CDR1 SEHNR and CDR2 FQNEAQ come from the germline V gene (reference sequence). The CDR3 extends over 14 amino acids. CDR3 protein: CASSYLSSYNEQFF. The DNA for the CDR3 is TGTGCCAGCAGCTATCTGAGCTCCTACAATGAGCAGTTCTTC.

This rearrangement joins TRBV19 to TRBJ2-5, with 8 nucleotides matching TRBD2. The V gene's germline CDR1 is LNHDA and CDR2 SQIVND (reference sequence). The CDR3 runs to 14 residues. With V trimmed by 4 bases and J by 5 bases, 6 bases remained unmatched. CDR3 sequence reads: CASSKRELHETQYF. CDR3 DNA sequence: TGTGCCAGTAGTAAGCGGGAGCTCCATGAGACCCAGTACTTC.

The gene calls are TRBV5-6 and TRBJ1-2; no clear D gene. From germline, CDR1 is SGHDT and CDR2 YYEEEE. The CDR3 loop spans 12 amino acids. Trimming took off 5 bases at V and 2 bases at J, with 7 bases between the two ends. The CDR3 spells CASSPSNYGYTF. The CDR3 DNA is TGTGCCAGCAGTCCATCCAACTATGGCTACACCTTC.

There are a few counts of this clone. The chain uses TRBV19 and TRBJ1-2; no reliable D call. CDR1 LNHDA and CDR2 SQIVND come from the germline V gene (reference sequence). The CDR3 spans 15 residues. Trimming left V 0 bases short and J 3 bases short, with 11 bases between. The CDR3 is CASSIDASGHYGYTF. CDR3 in DNA: TGTGCCAGTAGTATAGATGCGTCCGGCCACTATGGCTACACCTTC.

In its sample, this clone was seen a few times. The genes are TRBV7-3 and TRBJ2-5, with D perhaps matching TRBD1 or TRBD2 (5 bases each). Germline V gene data show CDR1 as SGHTA and CDR2 as FQGTGA. This CDR3 is 14 amino acids long. V was pared by 5 bases and J by 2 bases, with 12 bases between. CDR3 sequence: CASSQTGGQETQYF. In DNA form, the CDR3 reads TGTGCCAGCAGCCAAACTGGGGGTCAAGAGACCCAGTACTTC. Full variable domain (rest looked up from reference TRBV7-3 and TRBJ2-5): GAGVSQTPSNKVTEKGKYVELRCDPISGHTALYWYRQSLGQGPEFLIYFQGTGAADDSGLPNDRFFAVRPEGSVSTLKIQRTERGDSAVYLCASSQTGGQETQYFGPGTRLLVL.

This clone was observed a single time. The V gene is TRBV5-5, the J gene TRBJ1-2; TRBD1 might be the D (6 bases). V lost 4 bases and J 0 bases, leaving 16 bases between the germline ends. The CDR3 consists of 16 residues. Germline-derived CDR1 and CDR2 are SGHKS and YYEKEE (reference sequence). CDR3 loop: CASSPGGGRTNYGYTF. For the CDR3, the DNA is TGTGCCAGCAGCCCGGGGGGCGGGAGAACTAACTATGGCTACACCTTC.

The V and J genes are TRBV25-1 and TRBJ1-4; D gene unclear. Trimming removed 6 bases at V and 0 bases at J, with 11 bases between. CDR1 is MGHDK, CDR2 SYGVNS, per germline. The CDR3 is 15 amino acids. The CDR3 loop reads CASSREFSTNEKLFF. CDR3 DNA: TGTGCCAGCAGCCGGGAGTTTTCAACTAATGAAAAACTGTTTTTT.

The J gene is TRBJ1-1, the V gene TRBV6-5, with TRBD1 matching 7 bases. This CDR3 has 15 residues. With 0 bases clipped from V and 1 base from J, the junction kept 2 bases outside the gene matches. CDR1 and CDR2 (germline): MNHEY, SVGAGI. The CDR3 sequence is CASSYSGQKNTEAFF. The CDR3, as DNA: TGTGCCAGCAGTTACTCGGGACAGAAGAACACTGAAGCTTTCTTT.

The chain links TRBV28 to TRBJ1-1; TRBD1 matches at 8 bases. Germline CDR1 MDHEN, CDR2 SYDVKM. The CDR3 sequence is 12 residues long. V lost 2 bases, J lost 8 bases, and 1 base stayed unmatched. As DNA, the CDR3 is TGTGCCAGCAGTTTAGGACAGGGAGAAGCTTTCTTT. This sequence encodes CASSLGQGEAFF.

The chain couples TRBV18 to TRBJ1-1, with D tentatively TRBD1 (5 bases). This CDR3 is built from 14 residues. Trimming removed 1 base at V and 4 bases at J, with 10 bases between. CDR1 is KGHSH and CDR2 is LQKENI in the germline V gene. The CDR3 sequence is CASSPLGDVTEAFF. The CDR3, as DNA: TGTGCCAGCTCACCACTCGGGGACGTCACTGAAGCTTTCTTT.

The V call is TRBV7-9, the J call TRBJ1-3; D gene unclear. Germline CDR1 and CDR2: SEHNR and FQNEAQ (reference sequence). The CDR3 runs 18 residues. With 7 bases removed from V and 0 bases from J, the gap between germline ends came to 22 bases. CDR3 sequence: CASTMGWQAALSGNTIYF. As DNA, the CDR3 is TGTGCCAGCACTATGGGGTGGCAGGCCGCCCTCTCTGGAAACACCATATATTTT.

The rearrangement uses TRBV19 and TRBJ1-4, with no clear D. Germline assignment: CDR1 LNHDA and CDR2 SQIVND (reference sequence). The V end lost 5 bases, the J end lost 6 bases, and 10 bases lay between the germline ends. The CDR3 extends over 13 amino acids. The CDR3 spells CASSASIYEKLFF. The CDR3 DNA sequence: TGTGCCAGTAGTGCCAGCATTTATGAAAAACTGTTTTTT.

The rearrangement links TRBV2 to TRBJ1-4; 10 nucleotides align to TRBD1. There are 14 residues in the CDR3. The germline CDR1 and CDR2 sequences are SNHLY and FYNNEI. Losses at the gene ends were 8 bases for V and 5 bases for J; bases not matched to a gene: 5. In nucleotides, the CDR3 is TGTGCCAGCGTACCGGGACAGGGGAATGAAAAACTGTTTTTT. It is translated as CASVPGQGNEKLFF.

This chain joins TRBV2 and TRBJ1-1; tentatively, D is TRBD1 (6 bases). V lost 3 bases and J lost 0, with 11 bases in between. The CDR3 consists of 15 residues. Per the germline V gene, CDR1 is SNHLY and CDR2 is FYNNEI. DNA of the CDR3: TGTGCCAGCAGTGAGGACAGCCACATGAACACTGAAGCTTTCTTT. Translating it yields CASSEDSHMNTEAFF.

In its sample, this clone was seen a few times. The chain recombines TRBV5-4 with TRBJ2-1, with D uncertain. The CDR3 consists of 12 residues. Per germline, CDR1 SGHNT and CDR2 YYREEE (reference sequence). V shed 1 base and J shed 7 bases, with 6 bases lying between them. CDR3 DNA sequence: TGTGCCAGCAGCTTGCTGGGGAATGAGCAGTTCTTC. Amino acids: CASSLLGNEQFF.

This sequence joins TRBV5-1 and TRBJ2-1; TRBD2 matches 7 bases. Trimming cost V 4 bases and J 6 bases; bases outside gene matches: 10. CDR3 length equals 15 residues. Germline-derived CDR1 and CDR2 are SGHRS and YFSETQ. The CDR3 spells CASSPGLTSTNEQFF. The CDR3 nucleotides read TGCGCCAGCAGCCCGGGACTAACGTCGACCAATGAGCAGTTCTTC. Full variable domain (missing parts from reference TRBV5-1 and TRBJ2-1): KAGVTQTPRYLIKTRGQQVTLSCSPISGHRSVSWYQQTPGQGLQFLFEYFSETQRNKGNFPGRFSGRQFSNSRSEMNVSTLELGDSALYLCASSPGLTSTNEQFFGPGTRLTVL.

This clone has a single count. The V gene is TRBV7-9, the J gene TRBJ1-2; 9 bases are a match to TRBD1. J lost 8 bases, V lost 5 bases, and 6 bases had no gene match. This CDR3 is built from 13 residues. Germline V gene sequence: CDR1 SEHNR, CDR2 FQNEAQ (reference sequence). Written as DNA, the CDR3 is TGTGCCAGCAGCCCCGGGACAGGGATCGGCTACACCTTC. It encodes CASSPGTGIGYTF.

The chain uses TRBV10-3 and TRBJ1-5, with a tentative D call TRBD1 (5 bases). Germline CDR1 and CDR2: ENHRY and SYGVKD. Trimming removed 0 bases from V and 7 bases from J, with 13 bases in between. The CDR3 is 15 amino acids. The CDR3 loop is CAISESLVGQQPQHF. In DNA, the CDR3 is TGTGCCATCAGTGAGTCTTTGGTAGGACAACAGCCCCAGCATTTT.

This chain uses TRBV5-6 with TRBJ2-1; 7 bases agree with TRBD1. Unmatched junction bases numbered 4, after V lost 5 bases and J lost 2 bases. Germline V lookup: CDR1 SGHDT, CDR2 YYEEEE. The CDR3 contains 14 residues. For the CDR3, the DNA is TGTGCCAGCAGTTTCAGGGGGACCTACAATGAGCAGTTCTTC. It specifies CASSFRGTYNEQFF.

The chain couples TRBV29-1 to TRBJ1-1; TRBD1 might be the D (5 bases). The germline V gene has CDR1 SQVTM and CDR2 ANQGSEA. The CDR3 length is 13 residues. Trimming cost V 6 bases and J 5 bases, with 16 bases left between them. This CDR3 is CSVNRPGKTEAFF. The CDR3 nucleotides read TGCAGCGTGAACAGGCCCGGTAAGACTGAAGCTTTCTTT.

The genes are TRBV5-5 and TRBJ1-3; D possibly corresponds to TRBD1 (5 bases). CDR1 is SGHKS and CDR2 is YYEKEE in the germline V gene (reference sequence). V was cut by 5 bases and J by 3 bases, with 12 bases left in between. This CDR3 is 14 amino acids long. The CDR3 region is CASSSRGFGNTIYF. CDR3 DNA sequence: TGTGCCAGCAGTTCACGGGGGTTTGGAAACACCATATATTTT.

This chain connects TRBV19 to TRBJ2-2; no clear D. V was pared by 5 bases and J by 6 bases, with 13 bases between. This CDR3 comprises 14 residues. From germline, CDR1 is LNHDA and CDR2 SQIVND (reference sequence). The CDR3 sequence: CASSVTANPGELFF. CDR3 DNA sequence: TGTGCCAGTAGTGTCACAGCAAACCCCGGGGAGCTGTTTTTT. The entire variable domain, with the rest obtained from reference TRBV19 and TRBJ2-2, is as follows: DGGITQSPKYLFRKEGQNVTLSCEQNLNHDAMYWYRQDPGQGLRLIYYSQIVNDFQKGDIAEGYSVSREKKESFPLTVTSAQKNPTAFYLCASSVTANPGELFFGEGSRLTVL.

This rearrangement joins TRBV6-5 to TRBJ2-3; 7 nucleotides match TRBD2. This CDR3 contains 13 residues. Per germline, CDR1 MNHEY and CDR2 SVGAGI. With 4 bases clipped from V and 4 bases from J, the junction kept 2 bases outside the gene matches. The CDR3 region is CASSLGGPDTQYF. The CDR3 DNA follows: TGTGCCAGCAGTTTGGGAGGGCCAGATACGCAGTATTTT.

J is TRBJ2-7 and V is TRBV19; D remains ambiguous. Germline V gene sequence: CDR1 LNHDA, CDR2 SQIVND (reference sequence). Trimming removed 6 bases at V and 4 bases at J, with 1 base between. The CDR3 contains 9 residues. CDR3 region: CASRYEQYV. CDR3 coding DNA: TGTGCCAGTAGGTACGAGCAGTACGTC.